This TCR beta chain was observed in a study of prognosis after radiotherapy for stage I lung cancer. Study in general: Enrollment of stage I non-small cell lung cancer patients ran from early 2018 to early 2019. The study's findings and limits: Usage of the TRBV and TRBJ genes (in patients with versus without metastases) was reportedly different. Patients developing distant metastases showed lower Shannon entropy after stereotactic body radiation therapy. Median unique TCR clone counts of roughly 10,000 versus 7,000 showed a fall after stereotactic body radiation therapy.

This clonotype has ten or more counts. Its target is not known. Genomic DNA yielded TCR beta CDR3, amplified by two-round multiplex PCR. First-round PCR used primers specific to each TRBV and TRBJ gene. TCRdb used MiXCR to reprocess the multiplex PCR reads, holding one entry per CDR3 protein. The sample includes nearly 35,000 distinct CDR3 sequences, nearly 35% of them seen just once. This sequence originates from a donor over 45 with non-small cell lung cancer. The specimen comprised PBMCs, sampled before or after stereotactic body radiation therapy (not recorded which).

CDR3 protein: CASSFGQVGTEAFF. The CDR3 nucleotides read TGTGCCAGCAGTTTCGGCCAGGTCGGCACTGAAGCTTTCTTT. This chain uses TRBV28 with TRBJ1-1; no clear D gene. Trimming left V 3 bases short and J 4 bases short, with 12 bases between. The CDR3 is 14 residues long. Looked up from germline, CDR1 is MDHEN and CDR2 is SYDVKM.